This T cell receptor beta chain was found in a study of blood T cell repertoires in COVID-19. Study at large: The samples span acute and convalescent COVID-19 from the United States, Italy and Spain. T cells, B-cell-depleted T cells, or PBMCs provided the cDNA or gDNA that served as material.

In the study's own analysis: Quantification of nucleated cells was approximated via reference gene primer amplification. The table came from immunoSEQ multiplex PCR; TCRdb's copy has only in-frame clones and leaves some out. That table is the source of V, J and clone size, and D and trimming were worked out from the DNA. The table lists 380,000 or so clones, about 90% of them singletons. This CDR3 contains 16 residues. CDR1 and CDR2 from the germline V gene are SGHDT and YYEEEE. The J segment lost 4 bases and the V segment lost 1 base, leaving 10 bases of the junction unmatched. This receptor was taken from a man aged 40-49 years with acute or convalescent COVID-19. The sequenced sample consisted of peripheral blood. The chain employs TRBV5-6 and TRBJ1-2; TRBD1 matches 7 bases. CDR3 in DNA: TGTGCCAGCAGCTTGTTGACAGGGAATGGCGTCTATGGCTACACCTTC. Protein product: CASSLLTGNGVYGYTF.